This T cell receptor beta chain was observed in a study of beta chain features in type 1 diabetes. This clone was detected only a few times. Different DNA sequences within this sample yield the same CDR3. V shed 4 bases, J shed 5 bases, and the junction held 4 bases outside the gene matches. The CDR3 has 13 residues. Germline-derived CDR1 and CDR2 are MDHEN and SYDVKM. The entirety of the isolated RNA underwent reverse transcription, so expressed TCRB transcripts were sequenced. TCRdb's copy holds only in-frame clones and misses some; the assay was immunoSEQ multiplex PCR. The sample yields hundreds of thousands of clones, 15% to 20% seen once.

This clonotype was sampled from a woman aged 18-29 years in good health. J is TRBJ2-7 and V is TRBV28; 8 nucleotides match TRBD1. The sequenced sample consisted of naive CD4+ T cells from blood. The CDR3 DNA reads TGTGCCAGCAGTTCTCTGGACAGGGACGAGCAGTACTTC. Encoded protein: CASSSLDRDEQYF.